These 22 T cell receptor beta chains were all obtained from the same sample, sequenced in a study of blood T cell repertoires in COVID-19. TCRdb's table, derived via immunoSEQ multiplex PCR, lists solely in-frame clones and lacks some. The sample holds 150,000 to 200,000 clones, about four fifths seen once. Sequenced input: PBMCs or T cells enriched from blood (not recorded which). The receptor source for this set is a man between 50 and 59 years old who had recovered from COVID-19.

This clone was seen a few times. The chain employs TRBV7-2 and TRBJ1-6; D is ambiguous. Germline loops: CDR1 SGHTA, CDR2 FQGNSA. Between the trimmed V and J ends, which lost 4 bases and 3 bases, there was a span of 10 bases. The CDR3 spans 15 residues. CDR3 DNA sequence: TGTGCCAGCAGCTCTACTTCCAACTATAATTCACCCCTCCACTTT. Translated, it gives CASSSTSNYNSPLHF.

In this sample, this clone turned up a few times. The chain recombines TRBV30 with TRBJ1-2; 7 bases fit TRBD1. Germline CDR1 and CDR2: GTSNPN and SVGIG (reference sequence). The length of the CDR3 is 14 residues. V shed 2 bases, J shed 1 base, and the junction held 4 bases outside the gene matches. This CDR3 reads CAWSRTGVNYGYTF. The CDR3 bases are TGTGCCTGGAGTCGGACAGGCGTTAACTATGGCTACACCTTC.

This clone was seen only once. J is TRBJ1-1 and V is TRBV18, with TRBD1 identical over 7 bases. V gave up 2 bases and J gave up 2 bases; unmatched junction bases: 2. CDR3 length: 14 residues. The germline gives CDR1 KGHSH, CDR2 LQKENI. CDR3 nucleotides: TGTGCCAGCTCACCAGGACAGGACAACACTGAAGCTTTCTTT. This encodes CASSPGQDNTEAFF. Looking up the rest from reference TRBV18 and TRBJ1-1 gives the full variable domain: NAGVMQNPRHLVRRRGQEARLRCSPMKGHSHVYWYRQLPEEGLKFMVYLQKENIIDESGMPKERFSAEFPKEGPSILRIQQVVRGDSAAYFCASSPGQDNTEAFFGQGTRLTVV.

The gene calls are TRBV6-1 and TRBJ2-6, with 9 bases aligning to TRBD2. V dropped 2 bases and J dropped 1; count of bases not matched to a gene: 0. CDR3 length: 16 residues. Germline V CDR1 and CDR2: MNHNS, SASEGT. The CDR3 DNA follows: TGTGCCAGCAGTGAACTAGCGGGGTCTGGGGCCAACGTCCTGACTTTC. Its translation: CASSELAGSGANVLTF.

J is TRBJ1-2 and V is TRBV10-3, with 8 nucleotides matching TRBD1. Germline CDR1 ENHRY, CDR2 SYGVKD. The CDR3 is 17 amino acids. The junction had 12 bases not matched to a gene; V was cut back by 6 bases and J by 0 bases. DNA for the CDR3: TGTGCCATCAGGAAGGGACCGGGACAGGCGCCTAACTATGGCTACACCTTC. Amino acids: CAIRKGPGQAPNYGYTF.

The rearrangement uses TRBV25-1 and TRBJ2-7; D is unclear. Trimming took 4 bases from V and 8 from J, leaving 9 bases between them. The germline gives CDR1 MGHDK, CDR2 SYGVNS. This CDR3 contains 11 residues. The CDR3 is CASSGGSQQYF. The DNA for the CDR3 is TGTGCCAGCAGTGGCGGATCTCAGCAGTACTTC.

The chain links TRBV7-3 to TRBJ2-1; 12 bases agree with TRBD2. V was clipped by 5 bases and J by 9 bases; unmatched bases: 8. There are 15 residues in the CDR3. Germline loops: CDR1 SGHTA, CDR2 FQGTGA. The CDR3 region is CASSPPSGGAGEQFF. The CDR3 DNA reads TGTGCCAGCAGCCCCCCTAGCGGGGGGGCAGGTGAGCAGTTCTTC.

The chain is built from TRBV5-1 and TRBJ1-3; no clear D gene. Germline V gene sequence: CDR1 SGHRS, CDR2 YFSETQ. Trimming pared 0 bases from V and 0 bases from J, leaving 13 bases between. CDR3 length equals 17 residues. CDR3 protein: CASSLDSPRVSGNTIYF. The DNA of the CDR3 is TGCGCCAGCAGCTTGGACAGTCCCCGCGTCTCTGGAAACACCATATATTTT.

CDR3 region: CASSIFSNGGRGDTEAFF. CDR3 sequence (DNA): TGTGCCAGTAGTATTTTCTCCAACGGCGGGAGGGGGGACACTGAAGCTTTCTTT. This sequence joins TRBV19 and TRBJ1-1; D possibly corresponds to TRBD1 (6 bases). V was trimmed by 3 bases and J by 3 bases, leaving 23 bases between them. CDR3 size: 18 residues. Germline V CDR1 and CDR2: LNHDA, SQIVND (reference sequence).

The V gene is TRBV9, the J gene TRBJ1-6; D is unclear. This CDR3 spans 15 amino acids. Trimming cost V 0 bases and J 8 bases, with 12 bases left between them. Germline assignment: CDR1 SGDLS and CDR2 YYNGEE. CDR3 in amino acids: CASSVDPLRDSPLHF. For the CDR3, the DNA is TGTGCCAGCAGCGTAGATCCTCTGAGGGATTCACCCCTCCACTTT.

The CDR3 nucleotides read TGTGCCAGCAGCCGACTAGCCGATAGCACAGATACGCAGTATTTT. Protein: CASSRLADSTDTQYF. The rearrangement joins TRBV4-2 to TRBJ2-3, with 7 bases fitting TRBD2. The ends lost 4 bases at V and 0 bases at J; junction bases unmatched: 4. The germline gives CDR1 LGHNA, CDR2 YNFKEQ. The CDR3 has 15 amino acids.

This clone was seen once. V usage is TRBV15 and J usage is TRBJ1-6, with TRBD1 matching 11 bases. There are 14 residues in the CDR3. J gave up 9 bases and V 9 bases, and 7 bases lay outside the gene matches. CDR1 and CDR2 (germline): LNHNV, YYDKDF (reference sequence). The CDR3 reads CATTGTGGISPLHF. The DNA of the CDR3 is TGTGCCACGACCGGGACAGGGGGTATTTCACCCCTCCACTTT.

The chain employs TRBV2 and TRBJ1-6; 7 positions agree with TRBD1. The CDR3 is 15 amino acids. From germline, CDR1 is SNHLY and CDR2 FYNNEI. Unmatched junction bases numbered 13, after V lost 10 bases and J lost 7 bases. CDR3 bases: TGTGCCAAGAGATTACAGGGGAGTCGGAATTCACCCCTCCACTTT. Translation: CAKRLQGSRNSPLHF.

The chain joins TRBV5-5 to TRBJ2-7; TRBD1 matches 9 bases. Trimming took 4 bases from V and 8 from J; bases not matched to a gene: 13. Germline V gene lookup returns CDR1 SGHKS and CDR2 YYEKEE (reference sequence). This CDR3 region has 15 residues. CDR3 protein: CASSLRDREGNKQYF. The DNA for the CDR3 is TGTGCCAGCAGCCTACGGGACAGGGAAGGAAATAAGCAGTACTTC.

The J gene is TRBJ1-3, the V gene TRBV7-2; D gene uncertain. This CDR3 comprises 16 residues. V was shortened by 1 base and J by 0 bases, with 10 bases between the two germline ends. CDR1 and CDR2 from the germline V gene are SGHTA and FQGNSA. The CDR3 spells CASSLGGYISGNTIYF. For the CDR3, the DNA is TGTGCCAGCAGCTTAGGAGGATACATCTCTGGAAACACCATATATTTT.

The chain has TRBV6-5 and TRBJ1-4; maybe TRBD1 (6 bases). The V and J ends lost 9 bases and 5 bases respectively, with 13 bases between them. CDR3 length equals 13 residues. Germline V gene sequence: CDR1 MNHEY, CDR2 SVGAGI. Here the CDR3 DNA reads TGTGCCAGTAGGGGGGGAGCCAATGAAAAACTGTTTTTT. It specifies CASRGGANEKLFF.

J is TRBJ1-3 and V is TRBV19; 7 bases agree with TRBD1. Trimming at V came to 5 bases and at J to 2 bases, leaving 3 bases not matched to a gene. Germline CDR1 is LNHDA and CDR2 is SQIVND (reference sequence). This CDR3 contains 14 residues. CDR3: CASSVGQTGNTIYF. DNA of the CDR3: TGTGCCAGTAGTGTGGGACAGACTGGAAACACCATATATTTT.

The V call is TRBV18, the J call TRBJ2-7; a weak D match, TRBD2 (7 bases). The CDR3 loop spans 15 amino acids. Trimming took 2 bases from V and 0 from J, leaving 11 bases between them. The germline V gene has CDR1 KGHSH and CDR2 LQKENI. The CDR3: CASSPGGAGSYEQYF. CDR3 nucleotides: TGTGCCAGCTCACCAGGGGGGGCCGGCTCCTACGAGCAGTACTTC.

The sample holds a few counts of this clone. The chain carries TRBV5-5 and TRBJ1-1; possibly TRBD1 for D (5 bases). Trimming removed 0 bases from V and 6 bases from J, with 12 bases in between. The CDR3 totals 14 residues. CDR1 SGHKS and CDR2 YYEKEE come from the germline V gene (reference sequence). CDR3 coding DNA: TGTGCCAGCAGCTTGGTGGGGCAGGGCTCTGAAGCTTTCTTT. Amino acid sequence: CASSLVGQGSEAFF.

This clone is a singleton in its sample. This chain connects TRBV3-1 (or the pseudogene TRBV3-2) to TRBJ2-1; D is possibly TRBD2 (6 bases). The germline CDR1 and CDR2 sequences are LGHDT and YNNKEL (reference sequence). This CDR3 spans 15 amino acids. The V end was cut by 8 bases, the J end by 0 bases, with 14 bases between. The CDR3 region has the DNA TGTGCCAGCGGCAGTCGGGGGTACTCCTACAATGAGCAGTTCTTC. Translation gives CASGSRGYSYNEQFF.

CDR3 region: CASSPIVGSSYNEQFF. In DNA form, the CDR3 reads TGTGCCAGCAGCCCTATTGTAGGGAGCTCCTACAATGAGCAGTTCTTC. The chain uses TRBV5-8 and TRBJ2-1; a weak D match, TRBD2 (5 bases). The CDR3 is made up of 16 amino acids. Trimming removed 4 bases at V and 0 bases at J, with 14 bases between. CDR1 and CDR2 from the germline V gene are SGHTS and YDEGEE.

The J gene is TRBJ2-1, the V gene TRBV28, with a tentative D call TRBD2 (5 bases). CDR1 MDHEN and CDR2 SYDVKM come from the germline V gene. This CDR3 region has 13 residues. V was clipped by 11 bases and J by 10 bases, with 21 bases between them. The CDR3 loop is CAALSGGLREQFF. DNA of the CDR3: TGTGCCGCACTGAGCGGCGGCTTGAGGGAGCAGTTCTTC.